A single sample gave rise to the 12 T cell receptor beta chains below, sequenced in a study of blood T cell repertoires in COVID-19. Profiled with immunoSEQ multiplex PCR; TCRdb holds only in-frame clones, not every one. The table records 100,000 to 140,000 clones, 75% to 95% of them present only once. The sample taken for sequencing was peripheral blood. Every receptor here comes from a woman aged 30 to 39 with acute or convalescent COVID-19.

The V and J genes are TRBV11-3 and TRBJ2-7; 10 bases are a match to TRBD2. V was clipped by 1 base and J by 7 bases; unmatched bases: 10. Looked up from germline, CDR1 is SGHNT and CDR2 is YENEEA. CDR3 length equals 16 residues. The chain's CDR3 is CASSLGAAGGPQEQYF. The DNA for the CDR3 is TGTGCCAGCAGCTTAGGTGCAGCGGGGGGGCCGCAGGAGCAGTACTTC. The full variable domain, completed using reference TRBV11-3 and TRBJ2-7, is EAGVVQSPRYKIIEKKQPVAFWCNPISGHNTLYWYLQNLGQGPELLIRYENEEAVDDSQLPKDRFSAERLKGVDSTLKIQPAELGDSAVYLCASSLGAAGGPQEQYFGPGTRLTVT.

V and J are TRBV28 and TRBJ2-7; 8 bases match TRBD2. The CDR3 loop spans 15 amino acids. Per the germline V gene, CDR1 is MDHEN and CDR2 is SYDVKM. J was trimmed by 9 bases and V by 2 bases; bases with no gene match: 12. The CDR3: CASSLEGREVARQYF. DNA of the CDR3: TGTGCCAGCAGTTTAGAGGGGCGGGAGGTAGCCCGGCAGTACTTC.

This sequence joins TRBV30 and TRBJ1-1; a weak D match, TRBD1 (5 bases). CDR1 GTSNPN and CDR2 SVGIG come from the germline V gene (reference sequence). The V and J ends lost 0 bases and 6 bases respectively, with 14 bases between them. The CDR3 runs to 14 residues. CDR3 nucleotide sequence: TGTGCCTGGAGTGTAAGGCAGGGTGACGCTGAAGCTTTCTTT. Protein sequence: CAWSVRQGDAEAFF.

The CDR3 nucleotides are TGTGCCAGCAGTCCCGGGACTAGCGGGATCAATGAGCAGTTCTTC. This encodes CASSPGTSGINEQFF. The gene calls are TRBV6-5 and TRBJ2-1; TRBD2 matches at 13 bases. This CDR3 is 15 amino acids long. Trimming cost V 5 bases and J 6 bases; bases outside gene matches: 4. Germline V gene data show CDR1 as MNHEY and CDR2 as SVGAGI.

This chain joins TRBV24-1 and TRBJ1-2; D not certain. Trimming left V 7 bases short and J 8 bases short, with 13 bases between. The germline CDR1 and CDR2 sequences are KGHDR and SFDVKD. The CDR3 is 12 residues long. As DNA, the CDR3 is TGTGCCACCAGCAAATCTGGAGGCGGCTACACCTTC. Translation gives CATSKSGGGYTF.

This chain joins TRBV9 and TRBJ1-2, with a tentative D call TRBD1 (6 bases). Germline CDR1 SGDLS, CDR2 YYNGEE. The CDR3 sequence is 19 residues long. The germline V and J ends were trimmed by 0 bases and 8 bases, with 29 bases remaining between them. In DNA form, the CDR3 reads TGTGCCAGCAGCGTAGAACTGTTCCGCCGTCACAGGGCCATTGCGGGCTACACCTTC. This translates into CASSVELFRRHRAIAGYTF.

A single count supports this clone. The genes are TRBV23-1 and TRBJ2-1, with 12 bases that match TRBD2. TRBV23-1 falls under the ORF class, with uncertain function. This CDR3 has 19 residues. J lost 0 bases, V lost 6 bases, and 12 bases had no gene match. The CDR3 sequence is CASSLTSGGHQSSYNEQFF. Here the CDR3 DNA reads TGCGCCAGCAGCCTAACTAGCGGGGGGCACCAGAGCTCCTACAATGAGCAGTTCTTC.

This rearrangement joins TRBV7-2 to TRBJ1-5, with D uncertain. The CDR3 sequence is 14 residues long. Germline loops: CDR1 SGHTA, CDR2 FQGNSA. The V end was cut by 2 bases, the J end by 2 bases, with 7 bases between. CDR3 residues: CASSLRLGNQPQHF. CDR3 nucleotide sequence: TGTGCCAGCAGCTTACGGTTGGGCAATCAGCCCCAGCATTTT.

CDR3 sequence reads: CSVVEGGANTGELFF. The CDR3 region has the DNA TGCAGCGTTGTTGAGGGGGGGGCGAACACCGGGGAGCTGTTTTTT. The V gene is TRBV29-1, the J gene TRBJ2-2; tentative D call: TRBD2 (7 bases). The CDR3 sequence is 15 residues long. Trimming took off 4 bases at V and 0 bases at J, with 12 bases between the two ends. The V gene's germline CDR1 is SQVTM and CDR2 ANQGSEA.

This clone turned up a few times. The chain uses TRBV11-2 and TRBJ2-3; 11 nucleotides align to TRBD2. Unmatched junction bases numbered 6, after V lost 2 bases and J lost 5 bases. CDR3 size: 16 residues. CDR1 SGHAT and CDR2 FQNNGV come from the germline V gene. CDR3 protein: CASSLQVLAGGDTQYF. The DNA for the CDR3 is TGTGCCAGCAGCTTACAAGTCCTAGCGGGAGGAGATACGCAGTATTTT.

The chain joins TRBV7-8 to TRBJ1-5; no definite D call. There are 14 residues in the CDR3. V dropped 2 bases and J dropped 10 bases, with 15 bases sitting between them. CDR1 and CDR2 (germline): SGHVS, FQNEAQ. The CDR3 DNA reads as TGTGCCAGCAGCTTATTCCGGATGCAGGATCCCCAGCATTTT. This translates into CASSLFRMQDPQHF.

V usage is TRBV13 and J usage is TRBJ1-1; a weak D match, TRBD1 (5 bases). This CDR3 region has 16 residues. Germline CDR1 PRHDT, CDR2 FYEKMQ (reference sequence). V lost 4 bases to trimming and J lost 6 bases, with 21 bases between them. CDR3 sequence reads: CASSSQGTGPGAEAFF. For the CDR3, the DNA is TGTGCCAGCAGCTCTCAGGGTACCGGCCCGGGGGCTGAAGCTTTCTTT. Full variable domain (outside the CDR3, taken from reference TRBV13 and TRBJ1-1): AAGVIQSPRHLIKEKRETATLKCYPIPRHDTVYWYQQGPGQDPQFLISFYEKMQSDKGSIPDRFSAQQFSDYHSELNMSSLELGDSALYFCASSSQGTGPGAEAFFGQGTRLTVV.